One sample yielded the 24 T cell receptor beta chains listed below, sequenced in a study of T cells in Graves' hyperthyroidism and ophthalmopathy. TCR beta CDR3 regions were amplified from RNA. In the first-round RT-PCR of the TCR CDR3, the HTBI primer set was used. TCRdb ran MiXCR on the multiplex PCR reads and lists one entry per CDR3 protein. The table shows about 300,000 distinct CDR3 sequences, with approximately 18% occurring only once. The source material was blood. The receptors were sampled from a man aged 50 to 59 with Graves' ophthalmopathy.

The chain employs TRBV6-2 or TRBV6-3 and TRBJ1-1; D not resolved. The germline V and J ends were trimmed by 4 bases and 2 bases, with 14 bases remaining between them. The germline V gene has CDR1 MNHEY and CDR2 SVGEGT. This CDR3 is built from 15 residues. The CDR3 loop is CASSSFVVLNTEAFF. The DNA of the CDR3 is TGTGCCAGCAGTTCCTTCGTCGTCCTAAACACTGAAGCTTTCTTT.

The V call is TRBV12-3 or TRBV12-4, the J call TRBJ2-6, with unresolved D. The CDR3 consists of 13 residues. Deletions cut 2 bases from V and 5 bases from J, with 4 bases between. For the CDR3, the DNA is TGTGCCAGCAGTTTAAGGAGGGCCAACGTCCTGACTTTC. The encoded protein is CASSLRRANVLTF.

The chain is built from TRBV27 and TRBJ2-7; D call uncertain. CDR1 MNHEY and CDR2 SMNVEV come from the germline V gene (reference sequence). V dropped 4 bases and J dropped 0 bases, with 10 bases sitting between them. The CDR3 is 14 amino acids. In DNA, the CDR3 is TGTGCCAGCAGTTCACCGCCTAGCTCCTACGAGCAGTACTTC. This sequence encodes CASSSPPSSYEQYF.

This chain connects TRBV20-1 to TRBJ2-6, with D uncertain. Deletions cut 3 bases from V and 0 bases from J, with 6 bases between. This CDR3 region has 14 residues. The germline V gene has CDR1 DFQATT and CDR2 SNEGSKA (reference sequence). Here the CDR3 DNA reads TGCAGTGCTAGTAAGGACTCTGGGGCCAACGTCCTGACTTTC. It codes for CSASKDSGANVLTF.

This clonotype was seen ten or more times. The chain joins TRBV20-1 to TRBJ2-3, with D possibly TRBD2 on 6 matching bases. Germline V gene lookup returns CDR1 DFQATT and CDR2 SNEGSKA (reference sequence). The CDR3 sequence is 12 residues long. The V end lost 6 bases, the J end lost 4 bases, and 11 bases lay between the germline ends. The CDR3 DNA reads TGCAGTGCATTAGGCGGGGCAGATACGCAGTATTTT. Its translation: CSALGGADTQYF.

This clonotype was counted between two and nine times. The gene calls are TRBV24-1 and TRBJ2-1; D possibly corresponds to TRBD1 (6 bases). The CDR3 runs 16 residues. Looked up from germline, CDR1 is KGHDR and CDR2 is SFDVKD. The V gene lost 4 bases and the J gene lost 4 bases, with 16 bases spanning the gap. CDR3 DNA: TGTGCCACCAGTGACGCGACAGGAAAAGAATACAATGAGCAGTTCTTC. Translation: CATSDATGKEYNEQFF.

In its sample, this clonotype was seen many times. This sequence joins TRBV20-1 and TRBJ1-2; tentative D call: TRBD1 (5 bases). Germline V lookup: CDR1 DFQATT, CDR2 SNEGSKA (reference sequence). CDR3 size: 17 residues. The V end was cut by 6 bases, the J end by 3 bases, with 26 bases between. CDR3 residues: CSAPLKGRVDFDYGYTF. The CDR3 bases are TGCAGTGCCCCCCTTAAGGGCAGGGTAGATTTTGACTATGGCTACACCTTC.

The gene calls are TRBV7-9 and TRBJ2-5, with D perhaps matching TRBD1 or TRBD2 (5 bases each). CDR1 and CDR2 from the germline V gene are SEHNR and FQNEAQ (reference sequence). This CDR3 has 14 residues. V lost 4 bases and J 1 base, leaving 10 bases between the germline ends. The CDR3: CASSSMGPQETQYF. Here the CDR3 DNA reads TGTGCCAGCAGCTCAATGGGACCCCAAGAGACCCAGTACTTC.

This clonotype was seen repeatedly, ten times or more. V is TRBV28 and J is TRBJ1-1; the D is unclear. This CDR3 has 11 amino acids. Germline V gene lookup returns CDR1 MDHEN and CDR2 SYDVKM. Trimming left V 6 bases short and J 2 bases short, with 4 bases between. The CDR3 bases are TGTGCCAGCAGGGCCAACACTGAAGCTTTCTTT. Translating gives CASRANTEAFF.

This clonotype was seen a handful of times. The chain has TRBV5-1 and TRBJ2-7; no definite D call. Trimming shortened V by 1 base and J by 5 bases, and 10 bases separated the two germline ends. Germline CDR1 SGHRS, CDR2 YFSETQ. The length of the CDR3 is 13 residues. CDR3 amino acids: CASSLSGFHEQYF. The CDR3 DNA is TGCGCCAGCAGCTTGTCTGGGTTCCACGAGCAGTACTTC.

The rearrangement links TRBV11-3 to TRBJ2-1, with a tentative D call TRBD1 (5 bases). The CDR3 contains 14 residues. Per the germline V gene, CDR1 is SGHNT and CDR2 is YENEEA. Between the trimmed V and J ends, which lost 2 bases and 9 bases, there was a span of 14 bases. The CDR3 nucleotides read TGTGCCAGCAGCTTAACCGGGCTAGGGGCTGAGCAGTTCTTC. This translates into CASSLTGLGAEQFF. The full variable domain, its missing parts supplied by reference TRBV11-3 and TRBJ2-1, is EAGVVQSPRYKIIEKKQPVAFWCNPISGHNTLYWYLQNLGQGPELLIRYENEEAVDDSQLPKDRFSAERLKGVDSTLKIQPAELGDSAVYLCASSLTGLGAEQFFGPGTRLTVL.

The table lists this clonotype with many counts. The genes are TRBV6-1 and TRBJ2-7; tentatively, D is TRBD2 (6 bases). Germline assignment: CDR1 MNHNS and CDR2 SASEGT. V gave up 5 bases and J gave up 0 bases, with 14 bases separating them. This CDR3 has 15 residues. The CDR3 DNA follows: TGTGCCAGCAGTAACGTAGCGGATAGCTCCTACGAGCAGTACTTC. Translating gives CASSNVADSSYEQYF.

This clonotype was counted only a few times. The chain joins TRBV6-1 to TRBJ2-3; unclear D gene. Per germline, CDR1 MNHNS and CDR2 SASEGT. Trimming pared 5 bases from V and 8 bases from J, leaving 17 bases between. The CDR3 totals 14 residues. The CDR3: CASSSTGDVGTQYF. In nucleotides, the CDR3 is TGTGCCAGCAGTTCAACCGGAGATGTTGGTACGCAGTATTTT.

This clonotype was counted at least ten times. The CDR3 here is CSANIPGVAGRTDTQYF. CDR3 DNA: TGCAGTGCTAACATCCCCGGGGTAGCGGGACGCACAGATACGCAGTATTTT. This chain connects TRBV20-1 to TRBJ2-3; TRBD2 agrees at 8 bases. V lost 4 bases, J lost 1 base, and 13 bases stayed unmatched. This CDR3 comprises 17 residues. Germline CDR1 DFQATT, CDR2 SNEGSKA (reference sequence).

This clonotype was detected many times. V and J are TRBV28 and TRBJ2-2, with 14 bases identical to TRBD2. V gave up 3 bases and J gave up 4 bases; unmatched junction bases: 7. The CDR3 extends over 18 amino acids. The germline V gene encodes CDR1 MDHEN and CDR2 SYDVKM. In DNA, the CDR3 is TGTGCCAGCAGTTTTCCGGGACTAGCGGGAGTAGGCACCGGGGAGCTGTTTTTT. Translation gives CASSFPGLAGVGTGELFF.

The J gene is TRBJ2-7, the V gene TRBV11-1; possible D gene TRBD1, 6 bases. V was cut by 6 bases and J by 2 bases, with 11 bases left in between. CDR3 length: 13 residues. Germline loops: CDR1 SGHAT, CDR2 FQDESV (reference sequence). The CDR3 DNA is TGTGCCAGCAGAAGGACAGCTGCCTACGAGCAGTACTTC. Translated: CASRRTAAYEQYF. The full variable domain, rest sourced from reference TRBV11-1 and TRBJ2-7, is EAEVAQSPRYKITEKSQAVAFWCDPISGHATLYWYRQILGQGPELLVQFQDESVVDDSQLPKDRFSAERLKGVDSTLKIQPAELGDSAMYLCASRRTAAYEQYFGPGTRLTVT.

This clonotype was observed many times. The rearrangement links TRBV11-3 to TRBJ2-1, with 7 bases lining up with TRBD2. The CDR3 is made up of 17 amino acids. The V gene end was trimmed by 1 base and the J gene end by 0 bases; junction bases not matched to a gene: 6. Germline CDR1 is SGHNT and CDR2 is YENEEA. CDR3 sequence (DNA): TGTGCCAGCAGCTTAGGCACTAGCGTTAGCTCCTACAATGAGCAGTTCTTC. This codes for CASSLGTSVSSYNEQFF.

The chain is built from TRBV15 and TRBJ2-2; D remains ambiguous. The V end lost 2 bases, the J end lost 0 bases, and 7 bases lay between the germline ends. The length of the CDR3 is 15 residues. The germline V gene has CDR1 LNHNV and CDR2 YYDKDF (reference sequence). CDR3 nucleotide sequence: TGTGCCACCAGCAGACGACGACCGAACACCGGGGAGCTGTTTTTT. Translation: CATSRRRPNTGELFF.

The J gene is TRBJ1-1, the V gene TRBV27, with D tentatively TRBD1 (5 bases). This CDR3 region has 12 residues. Trimming took 3 bases from V and 8 from J, leaving 10 bases between them. The germline V gene encodes CDR1 MNHEY and CDR2 SMNVEV (reference sequence). The DNA for the CDR3 is TGTGCCAGCAGTTTTGGTCCAGGGGAAGCTTTCTTT. This translates into CASSFGPGEAFF.

This clonotype was observed a handful of times. V and J are TRBV29-1 and TRBJ2-7; 11 bases match TRBD1. The CDR3 spans 14 residues. Trimming removed 6 bases from V and 1 base from J; junction bases left unmatched: 5. The germline CDR1 and CDR2 sequences are SQVTM and ANQGSEA. CDR3: CSVRTGGKSYEQYF. The CDR3 nucleotides are TGCAGCGTGCGGACAGGGGGCAAGTCCTACGAGCAGTACTTC.

This clonotype was seen repeatedly, ten times or more. The chain recombines TRBV5-1 with TRBJ2-7; 11 bases are shared with TRBD2. The germline V gene has CDR1 SGHRS and CDR2 YFSETQ. CDR3 length: 15 amino acids. J lost 4 bases, V lost 4 bases, and 7 bases had no gene match. CDR3 loop: CASSRTSGSIYEQYF. CDR3 nucleotides: TGCGCCAGCAGCCGCACTAGCGGGAGTATTTACGAGCAGTACTTC.

This clonotype was counted at least ten times. This chain uses TRBV6-1 with TRBJ2-7; 15 bases agree with TRBD2. Per the germline V gene, CDR1 is MNHNS and CDR2 is SASEGT. The CDR3 spans 19 residues. J gave up 2 bases and V 5 bases, and 13 bases lay outside the gene matches. CDR3 in amino acids: CASSRRGTSGRLTTYEQYF. DNA of the CDR3: TGTGCCAGCAGTAGACGGGGGACTAGCGGGAGGCTTACCACCTACGAGCAGTACTTC.

This clonotype was observed at least ten times. V is TRBV27 and J is TRBJ2-7; no definite D call. The CDR3 extends over 15 amino acids. The germline gives CDR1 MNHEY, CDR2 SMNVEV (reference sequence). V lost 5 bases and J lost 5, with 19 bases in between. The CDR3 protein is CASSPRRLSRDEQYF. CDR3 DNA sequence: TGTGCCAGCAGTCCCCGGAGATTATCAAGGGACGAGCAGTACTTC.

The rearrangement joins TRBV6-1 to TRBJ2-7; D not resolved. Germline values: CDR1 MNHNS, CDR2 SASEGT. The V end was cut by 5 bases, the J end by 2 bases, with 16 bases between. This CDR3 comprises 15 residues. The CDR3 region has the DNA TGTGCCAGCAGTTATTCCCCCGACTCTACCTACGAGCAGTACTTC. It codes for CASSYSPDSTYEQYF.